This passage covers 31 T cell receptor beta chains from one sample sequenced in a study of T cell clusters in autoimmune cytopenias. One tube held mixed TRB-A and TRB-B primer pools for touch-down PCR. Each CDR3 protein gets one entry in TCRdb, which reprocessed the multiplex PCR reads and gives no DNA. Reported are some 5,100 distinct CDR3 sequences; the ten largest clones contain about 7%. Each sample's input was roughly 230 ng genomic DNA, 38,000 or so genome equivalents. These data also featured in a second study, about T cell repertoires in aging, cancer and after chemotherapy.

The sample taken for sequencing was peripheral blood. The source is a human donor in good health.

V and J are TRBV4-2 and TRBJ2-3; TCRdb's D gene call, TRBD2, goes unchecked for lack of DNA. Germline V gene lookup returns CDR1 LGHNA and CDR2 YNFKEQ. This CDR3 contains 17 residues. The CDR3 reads CASSQSSGYSSTDTQYF.

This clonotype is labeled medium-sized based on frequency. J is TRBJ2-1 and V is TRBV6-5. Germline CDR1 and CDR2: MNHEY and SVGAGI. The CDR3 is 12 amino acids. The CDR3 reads CASSSFRNEQFF.

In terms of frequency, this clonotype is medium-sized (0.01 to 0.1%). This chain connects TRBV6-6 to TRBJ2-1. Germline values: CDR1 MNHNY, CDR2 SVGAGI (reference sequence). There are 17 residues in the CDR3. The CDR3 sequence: CASSYSVEPSSYNEQFF.

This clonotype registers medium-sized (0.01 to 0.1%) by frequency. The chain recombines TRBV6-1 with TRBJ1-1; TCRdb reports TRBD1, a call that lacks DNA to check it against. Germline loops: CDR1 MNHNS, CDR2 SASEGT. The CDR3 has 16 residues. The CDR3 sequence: CASSENPPRGDTEAFF.

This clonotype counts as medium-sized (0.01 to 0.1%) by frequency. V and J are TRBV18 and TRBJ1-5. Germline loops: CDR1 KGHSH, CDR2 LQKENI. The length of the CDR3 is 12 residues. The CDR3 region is CASSTRGQPQHF.

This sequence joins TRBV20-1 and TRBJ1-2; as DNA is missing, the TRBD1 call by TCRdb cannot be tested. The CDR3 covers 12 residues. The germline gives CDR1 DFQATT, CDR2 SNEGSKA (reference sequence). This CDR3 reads CSAKRPLTGYTF.

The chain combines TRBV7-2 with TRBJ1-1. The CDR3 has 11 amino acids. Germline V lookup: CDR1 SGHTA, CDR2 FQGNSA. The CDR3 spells CASSRGVTAFF.

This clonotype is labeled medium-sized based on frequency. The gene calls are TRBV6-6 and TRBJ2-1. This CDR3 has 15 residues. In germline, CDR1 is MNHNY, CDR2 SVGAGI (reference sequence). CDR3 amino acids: CASSNVVGHYNEQFF.

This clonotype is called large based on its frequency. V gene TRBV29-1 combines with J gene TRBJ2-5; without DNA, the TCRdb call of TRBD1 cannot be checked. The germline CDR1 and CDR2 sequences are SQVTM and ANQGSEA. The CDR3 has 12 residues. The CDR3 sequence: CSVERGGETQYF. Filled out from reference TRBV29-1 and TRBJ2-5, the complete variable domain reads SAVISQKPSRDICQRGTSLTIQCQVDSQVTMMFWYRQQPGQSLTLIATANQGSEATYESGFVIDKFPISRPNLTFSTLTVSNMSPEDSSIYLCSVERGGETQYFGPGTRLLVL.

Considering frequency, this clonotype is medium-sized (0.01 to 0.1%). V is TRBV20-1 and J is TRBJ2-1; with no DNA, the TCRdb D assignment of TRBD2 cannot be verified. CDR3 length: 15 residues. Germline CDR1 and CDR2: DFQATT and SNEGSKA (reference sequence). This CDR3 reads CSAINPSQFADEQFF.

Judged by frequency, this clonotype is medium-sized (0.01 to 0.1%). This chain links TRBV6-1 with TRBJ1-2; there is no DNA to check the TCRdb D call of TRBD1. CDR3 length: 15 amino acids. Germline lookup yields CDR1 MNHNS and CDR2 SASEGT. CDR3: CASRVQSQGDYGYTF.

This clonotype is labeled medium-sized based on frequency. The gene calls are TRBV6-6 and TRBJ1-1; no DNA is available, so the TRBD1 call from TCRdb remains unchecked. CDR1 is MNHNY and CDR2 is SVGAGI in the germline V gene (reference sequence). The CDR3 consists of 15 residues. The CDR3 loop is CASSQEVDWGTEAFF.

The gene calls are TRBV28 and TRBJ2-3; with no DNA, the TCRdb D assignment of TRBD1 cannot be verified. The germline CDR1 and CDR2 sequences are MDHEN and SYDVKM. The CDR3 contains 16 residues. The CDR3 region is CASSPLTRTSTDTQYF.

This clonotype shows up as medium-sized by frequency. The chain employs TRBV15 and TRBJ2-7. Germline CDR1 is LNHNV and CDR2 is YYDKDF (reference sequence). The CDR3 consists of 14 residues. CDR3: CATNPTGGPYEQYF.

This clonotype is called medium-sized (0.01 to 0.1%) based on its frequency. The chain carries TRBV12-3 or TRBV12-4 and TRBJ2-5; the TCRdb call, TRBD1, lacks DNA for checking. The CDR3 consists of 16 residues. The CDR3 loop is CASSWGNGGYQETQYF.

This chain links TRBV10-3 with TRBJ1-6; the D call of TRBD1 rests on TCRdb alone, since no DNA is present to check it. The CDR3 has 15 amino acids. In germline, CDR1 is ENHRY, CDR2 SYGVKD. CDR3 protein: CAISEIGQDISPLHF.

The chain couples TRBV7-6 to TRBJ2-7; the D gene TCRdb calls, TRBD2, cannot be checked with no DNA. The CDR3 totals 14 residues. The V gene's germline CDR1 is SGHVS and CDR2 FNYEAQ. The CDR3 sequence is CASSTTSGNYEQYF.

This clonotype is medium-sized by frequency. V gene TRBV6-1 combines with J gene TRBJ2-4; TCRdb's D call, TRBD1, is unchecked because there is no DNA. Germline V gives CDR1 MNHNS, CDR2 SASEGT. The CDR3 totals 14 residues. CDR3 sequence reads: CASSEAQGANIQYF.

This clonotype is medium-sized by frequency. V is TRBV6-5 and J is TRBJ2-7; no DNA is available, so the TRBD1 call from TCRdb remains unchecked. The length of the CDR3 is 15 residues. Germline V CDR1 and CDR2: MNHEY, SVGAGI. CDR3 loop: CASMLGTGNTYEQYF.

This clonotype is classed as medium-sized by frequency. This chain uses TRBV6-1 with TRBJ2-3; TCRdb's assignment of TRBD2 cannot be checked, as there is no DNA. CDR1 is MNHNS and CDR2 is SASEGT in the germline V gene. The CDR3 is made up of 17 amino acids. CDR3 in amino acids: CASSLLAGGGSTDTQYF.

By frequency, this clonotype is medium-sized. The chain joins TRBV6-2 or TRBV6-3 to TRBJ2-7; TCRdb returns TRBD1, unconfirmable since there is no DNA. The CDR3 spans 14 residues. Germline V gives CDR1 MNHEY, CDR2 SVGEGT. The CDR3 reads CASSLLPTGGEQYF.

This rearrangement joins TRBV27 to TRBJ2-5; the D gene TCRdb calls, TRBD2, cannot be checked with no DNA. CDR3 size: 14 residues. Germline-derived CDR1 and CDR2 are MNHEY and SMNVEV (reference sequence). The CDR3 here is CASSWGDSRETQYF.

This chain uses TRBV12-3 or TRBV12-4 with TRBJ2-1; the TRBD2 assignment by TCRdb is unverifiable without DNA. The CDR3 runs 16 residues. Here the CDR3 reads CASSQPEDSTYNEQFF.

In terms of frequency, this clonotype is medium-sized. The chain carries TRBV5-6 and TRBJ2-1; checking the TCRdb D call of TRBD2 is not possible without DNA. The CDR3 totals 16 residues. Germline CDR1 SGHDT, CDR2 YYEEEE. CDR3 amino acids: CASSPMPAGGFNEQFF.

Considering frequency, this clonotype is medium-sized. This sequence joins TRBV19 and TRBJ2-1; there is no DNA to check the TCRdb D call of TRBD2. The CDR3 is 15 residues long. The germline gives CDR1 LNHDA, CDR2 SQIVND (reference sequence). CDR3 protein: CASSMEDSPYNEQFF. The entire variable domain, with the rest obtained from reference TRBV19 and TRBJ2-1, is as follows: DGGITQSPKYLFRKEGQNVTLSCEQNLNHDAMYWYRQDPGQGLRLIYYSQIVNDFQKGDIAEGYSVSREKKESFPLTVTSAQKNPTAFYLCASSMEDSPYNEQFFGPGTRLTVL.

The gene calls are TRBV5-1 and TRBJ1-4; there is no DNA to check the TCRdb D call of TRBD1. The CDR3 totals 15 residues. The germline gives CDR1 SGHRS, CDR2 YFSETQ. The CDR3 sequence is CASSLLGTENEKLFF. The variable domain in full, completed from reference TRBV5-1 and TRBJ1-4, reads KAGVTQTPRYLIKTRGQQVTLSCSPISGHRSVSWYQQTPGQGLQFLFEYFSETQRNKGNFPGRFSGRQFSNSRSEMNVSTLELGDSALYLCASSLLGTENEKLFFGSGTQLSVL.

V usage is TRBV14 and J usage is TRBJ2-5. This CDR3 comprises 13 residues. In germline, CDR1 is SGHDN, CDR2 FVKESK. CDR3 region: CASSRYLQETQYF.

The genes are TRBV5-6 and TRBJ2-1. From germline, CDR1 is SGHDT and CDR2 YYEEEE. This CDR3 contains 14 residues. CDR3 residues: CASSLAGRNNEQFF.

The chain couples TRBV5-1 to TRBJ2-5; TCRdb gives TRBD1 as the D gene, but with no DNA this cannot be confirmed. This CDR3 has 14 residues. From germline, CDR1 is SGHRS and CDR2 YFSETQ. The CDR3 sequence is CASRRQFGTETQYF.

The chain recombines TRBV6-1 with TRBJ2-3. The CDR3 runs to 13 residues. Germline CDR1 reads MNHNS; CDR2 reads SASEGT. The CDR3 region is CASIQANTDTQYF.

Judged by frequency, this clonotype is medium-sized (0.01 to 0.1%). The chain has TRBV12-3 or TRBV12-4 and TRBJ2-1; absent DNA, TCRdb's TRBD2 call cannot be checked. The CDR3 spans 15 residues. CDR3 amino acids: CASSPRGLAGGLKFF.